The TCR beta chain described here comes from a study of OX40 agonist ivuxolimab in advanced cancers. Overall study context: Mean age approximately 59 years, range roughly 20 to 85; roughly 82% male. Prior therapy, whether anti-PD-1, anti-PD-L1 or anti-CTLA-4, was allowed, and roughly 44% had some. Study observations and caveats: People who partly responded at 0.1-3.0 mg/kg had some of the least clonal expansion seen. Certain nonresponders likewise exhibited a low normalized T-cell clonal expansion.

V was cut by 10 bases and J by 8 bases, with 15 bases left in between. The germline CDR1 and CDR2 sequences are ENHRY and SYGVKD. The CDR3 has 13 amino acids. The table came from immunoSEQ multiplex PCR; TCRdb's copy has only in-frame clones and leaves some out. The sample gives about 42,000 clones, 80% to 90% of which show up once; roughly 4.5% is in the top ten. Worth noting for this clone: Its cognate antigen is unknown.

Sequences were derived from CD4+ or CD8+ T cells sorted from blood, sampled in a trial of the OX40 agonist ivuxolimab. This sequence was found in an adult with an advanced solid tumor such as melanoma, head and neck, liver or kidney cancer. The chain uses TRBV10-3 and TRBJ1-6; no definite D call. The DNA of the CDR3 is TGTGCCACCCTACTATCATTGGATTCACCCCTCCACTTT. Residues: CATLLSLDSPLHF.